These 9 T cell receptor beta chains were sequenced from one sample in a study of cytomegalovirus exposure and HLA in healthy donors. Some clones are missing from TCRdb's copy, which holds only in-frame ones; the method was immunoSEQ multiplex PCR. Here the sample spans approximately 70,000 clones, 94% being singletons. Sequencing used PBMCs. All receptors derive from a woman under 30 in good health and CMV-seronegative.

This chain links TRBV27 with TRBJ2-7; TRBD2 matches 7 bases. V trimming: 5 bases; J trimming: 2 bases; junction bases outside the gene matches: 9. Germline CDR1 reads MNHEY; CDR2 reads SMNVEV (reference sequence). The CDR3 is 15 residues long. CDR3 bases: TGTGCCAGCAGTCTGACTAGCACCCTAACCTACGAGCAGTACTTC. Its protein product is CASSLTSTLTYEQYF.

This chain joins TRBV7-3 and TRBJ2-7; TRBD2 agrees at 7 bases. This CDR3 is built from 15 residues. The V gene end was trimmed by 1 base and the J gene end by 2 bases; junction bases not matched to a gene: 5. Germline values: CDR1 SGHTA, CDR2 FQGTGA. The CDR3 DNA reads as TGTGCCAGCAGCTTAAGGCGGGGGTCTCCCTACGAGCAGTACTTC. Translating it yields CASSLRRGSPYEQYF.

The J gene is TRBJ2-2, the V gene TRBV5-1; D gene ambiguous. Trimming left V 4 bases short and J 4 bases short, with 14 bases between. This CDR3 is 15 amino acids long. From germline, CDR1 is SGHRS and CDR2 YFSETQ. The CDR3 nucleotides read TGCGCCAGCAGCCTGGACGGCAGGATCACCGGGGAGCTGTTTTTT. Protein product: CASSLDGRITGELFF.

The chain has TRBV27 and TRBJ2-3; TRBD2 aligns across 11 bases. Germline CDR1 and CDR2: MNHEY and SMNVEV (reference sequence). The V gene end was trimmed by 1 base and the J gene end by 2 bases; junction bases not matched to a gene: 2. This CDR3 has 16 residues. The CDR3 is CASSLLTSGATDTQYF. The CDR3, as DNA: TGTGCCAGCAGTTTATTGACTAGCGGGGCCACAGATACGCAGTATTTT.

The genes are TRBV7-2 and TRBJ2-5; unclear D gene. Germline CDR1 and CDR2: SGHTA and FQGNSA. V was cut by 0 bases and J by 4 bases, with 6 bases left in between. This CDR3 is built from 13 residues. The CDR3 DNA reads as TGTGCCAGCAGCTTAGCGCTCGGAGAGACCCAGTACTTC. This translates into CASSLALGETQYF.

The chain is built from TRBV5-1 and TRBJ2-1, with D uncertain. CDR3 length equals 14 residues. CDR1 and CDR2 from the germline V gene are SGHRS and YFSETQ. V lost 2 bases and J 4 bases, leaving 10 bases between the germline ends. CDR3 sequence reads: CASSLGLDYNEQFF. As DNA, the CDR3 is TGCGCCAGCAGCTTAGGTCTAGATTACAATGAGCAGTTCTTC.

V gene TRBV5-1 combines with J gene TRBJ1-4; D may be TRBD1 (6 bases). V gave up 0 bases and J gave up 2 bases, with 14 bases separating them. The germline V gene encodes CDR1 SGHRS and CDR2 YFSETQ. This CDR3 is built from 17 residues. This chain's CDR3 is CASSLAPGDPTNEKLFF. DNA of the CDR3: TGCGCCAGCAGCTTGGCTCCAGGGGACCCTACTAATGAAAAACTGTTTTTT.

The chain combines TRBV7-9 with TRBJ1-3; the D is unclear. CDR3 length equals 13 residues. Looked up from germline, CDR1 is SEHNR and CDR2 is FQNEAQ (reference sequence). Trimming cost V 2 bases and J 8 bases, with 10 bases left between them. The CDR3 sequence: CASSLLLGYTIYF. The CDR3 DNA reads TGTGCCAGCAGCTTACTACTAGGTTACACCATATATTTT.

This chain uses TRBV6-1 with TRBJ2-7; D might be TRBD2 (6 bases). This CDR3 comprises 13 residues. V lost 7 bases, J lost 3 bases, and 13 bases lay in between. CDR1 is MNHNS, CDR2 SASEGT, per germline. DNA of the CDR3: TGTGCCAGCACCGGAGGGGAGTTCTACGAGCAGTACTTC. Amino acid sequence: CASTGGEFYEQYF.